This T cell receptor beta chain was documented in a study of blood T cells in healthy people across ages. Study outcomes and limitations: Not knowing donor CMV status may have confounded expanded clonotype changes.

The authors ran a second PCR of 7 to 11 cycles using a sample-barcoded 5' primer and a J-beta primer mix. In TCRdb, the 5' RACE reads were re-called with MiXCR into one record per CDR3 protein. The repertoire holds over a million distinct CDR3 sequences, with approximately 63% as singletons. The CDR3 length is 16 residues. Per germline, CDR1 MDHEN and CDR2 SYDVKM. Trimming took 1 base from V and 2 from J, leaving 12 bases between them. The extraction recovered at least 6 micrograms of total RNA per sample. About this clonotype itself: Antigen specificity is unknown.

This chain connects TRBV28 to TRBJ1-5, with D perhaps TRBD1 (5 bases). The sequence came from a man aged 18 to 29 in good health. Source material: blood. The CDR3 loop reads CASSLYRRVGNQPQHF. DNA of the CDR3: TGTGCCAGCAGTTTATACAGGCGAGTTGGCAATCAGCCCCAGCATTTT.